Sequencing of this TCR beta chain was carried out in a study of T-cell memory formation after mild COVID-19. As for the study in general: The TCR clusters were mostly specific to one donor. Study results and limitations: Researchers could not confirm that second-wave clones peaking on day 37 targeted SARS-CoV-2. Clones which contracted sat mainly in CM and EM if CD4+, and in EMRA if CD8+.

Many counts were recorded for this clonotype. The target antigen is unknown. Constant-segment primers and 5'RACE yielded cDNA libraries for TCR alpha and TCR beta, each carrying sample barcodes and UMIs. MiXCR was run by TCRdb on the 5' RACE reads, yielding one entry per CDR3 protein. The sample comprises 220,000 or so distinct CDR3 sequences, about 9.2% of which are singletons, and 3.5% rests with the top ten. Sequencing used PBMCs or a T cell subset sorted from them (not recorded which). The receptor's source is a man younger than 35 who had mild COVID-19 (a few samples of this study predate the infection). Cell type and time point are not known.

In nucleotides, the CDR3 is TGTGCCAGCAGTCGACCTCTAGCGGGGGGAGAGACCCAGTACTTC. This sequence encodes CASSRPLAGGETQYF. The chain uses TRBV12-3 or TRBV12-4 and TRBJ2-5; 11 nucleotides match TRBD2. This CDR3 spans 15 amino acids. The V segment lost 5 bases and the J segment 4 bases; nucleotides outside the gene matches: 6.